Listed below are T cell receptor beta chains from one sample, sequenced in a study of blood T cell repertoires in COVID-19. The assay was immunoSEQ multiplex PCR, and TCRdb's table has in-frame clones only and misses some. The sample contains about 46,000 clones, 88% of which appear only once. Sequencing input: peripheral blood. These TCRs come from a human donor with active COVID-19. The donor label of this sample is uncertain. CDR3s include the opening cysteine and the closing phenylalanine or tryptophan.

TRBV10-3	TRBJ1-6	CAISETQINSPLHF
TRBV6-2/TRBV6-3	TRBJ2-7	CASSPSGRAGYEQYF
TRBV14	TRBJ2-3	CASSQQGGTQYF
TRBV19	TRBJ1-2	CASTSRDYGYTF
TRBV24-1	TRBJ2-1	CATSDLRGSYNEQFF
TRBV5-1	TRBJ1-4	CASSVGDSNEKLFF
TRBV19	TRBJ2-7	CASSNRRSYEQYF
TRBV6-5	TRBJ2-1	CASSRQSNEQFF
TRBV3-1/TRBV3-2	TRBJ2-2	CASRISAGLAGGRSTGELFF
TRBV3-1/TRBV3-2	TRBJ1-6	CASSIGRVPLHF
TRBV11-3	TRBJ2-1	CASSLISDGYNEQFF
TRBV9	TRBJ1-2	CASSAGLAALGYTF
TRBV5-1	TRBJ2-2	CASSESQGRDTGELFF
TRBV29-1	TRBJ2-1	CSVEGGEGVYNEQFF
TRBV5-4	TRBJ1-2	CALTGGTNYGYTF
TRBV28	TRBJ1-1	CASTTGGTGSGRGAFF
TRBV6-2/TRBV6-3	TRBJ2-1	CASSYSRLAGGREQFF
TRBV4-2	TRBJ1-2	CASSQENKNYGYTF
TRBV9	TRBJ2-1	CASSSEGAAYNEQFF
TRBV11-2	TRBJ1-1	CASSLMVAGNTEAFF
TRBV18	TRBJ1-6	CASSPSTGQNSPLHF
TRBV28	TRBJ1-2	CASSFRANYGYTF